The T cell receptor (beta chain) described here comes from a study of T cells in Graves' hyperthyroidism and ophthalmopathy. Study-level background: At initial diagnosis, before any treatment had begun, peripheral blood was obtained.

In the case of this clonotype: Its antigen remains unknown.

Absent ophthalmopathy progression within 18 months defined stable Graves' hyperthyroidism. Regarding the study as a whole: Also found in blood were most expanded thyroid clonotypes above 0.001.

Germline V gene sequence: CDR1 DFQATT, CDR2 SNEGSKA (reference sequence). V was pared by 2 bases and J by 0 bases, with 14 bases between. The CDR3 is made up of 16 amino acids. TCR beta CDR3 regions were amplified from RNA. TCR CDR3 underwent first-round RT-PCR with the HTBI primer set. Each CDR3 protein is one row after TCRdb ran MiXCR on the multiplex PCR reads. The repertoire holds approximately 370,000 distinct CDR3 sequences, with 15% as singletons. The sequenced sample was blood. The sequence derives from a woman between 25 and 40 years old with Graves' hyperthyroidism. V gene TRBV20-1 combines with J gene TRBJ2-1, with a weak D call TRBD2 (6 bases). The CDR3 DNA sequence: TGCAGTGCTAGAAAATCCGGGAGAGGCTCCTACAATGAGCAGTTCTTC. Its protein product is CSARKSGRGSYNEQFF.